The present T cell receptor beta chain was sequenced within a study of blood T cells in healthy people across ages. Study-wide results and caveats: It was the long-lived donors that had more naive CD4+ cells and higher diversity than aged donors. Diversity of TCR beta per million T cells declined in a roughly linear way with age.

CDR1 MNHNY and CDR2 SVGAGI come from the germline V gene (reference sequence). This CDR3 spans 17 amino acids. V lost 5 bases to trimming and J lost 3 bases; unmatched junction nucleotides: 16. Comments on this clonotype: What it binds is not known.

Through a sample-barcoded 5' primer and a J-beta primer mix, a second PCR was run for roughly 7 to 12 cycles. TCRdb independently ran MiXCR on the 5' RACE reads; one entry per CDR3 protein. The sample holds about 640,000 distinct CDR3 sequences, 40% to 45% seen once. The chain employs TRBV6-6 and TRBJ2-7; 7 bases line up with TRBD1. This TCR came from a man older than 75 in good health. Sequencing input: blood. The CDR3 loop is CASSPSSGQEQIYEQYF. The CDR3, as DNA: TGTGCCAGCAGTCCCTCTTCCGGACAGGAACAAATCTACGAGCAGTACTTC.